This TCR beta chain came from a study of CD8 T cells in Susac syndrome (dated by TCRdb to between 2018 and 2020). Turning to the overall study: Repertoire sequencing was used to test whether CD8+ T cell activation and differentiation in Susac syndrome was antigen driven.

The paper's findings and limits, for the study overall: The TCR sequencing and HLA analysis was acknowledged to have included a relatively small number of individuals.

High-throughput TCR beta sequencing profiled peripheral blood CD8+ and CD4+ T cells from healthy donors, Susac syndrome patients and multiple sclerosis patients. The multiple sclerosis controls were treatment-naive patients who had stable or active relapsing-remitting disease and met the revised McDonald criteria. Bulk CD8+ and CD4+ T cells were purified by magnetic negative isolation, while CD8+ TEMRA cells were enriched using FACS. Blood was collected in EDTA tubes and processed within 24 hours, with PBMCs isolated through density gradient centrifugation. PBMCs intended for TCR sequencing were cryopreserved in liquid nitrogen and were subsequently thawed in a 37 degrees C water bath. The sorted or isolated CD4+, CD8+ and CD8+ TEMRA cells had a purity of 90% or higher. Inclusive of the bounding cysteine and phenylalanine, the CDR3 is 12 residues long. Only the CDR3 DNA stays, 36 bases, in frame from base 1. CDR1 and CDR2, per the germline V gene (reference sequence), are DFQATT and SNEGSKA. The trim is 4 bases for V and 2 bases for J, with a gap of 8 bases between the germline ends.

RNA was extracted with the RNeasy kit and roughly 0.5 to 1 ug was reverse transcribed using random hexamers. The immunoSEQ multiplex PCR assay, covering 54 Vbeta and 13 Jbeta segments, was used to amplify TCR beta CDR3 regions. PCR amplification bias was corrected using a synthetic template baseline for primer optimization and computational correction. As for how the authors treated the data: Only productive sequences were kept, with reads annotated to V, D and J genes according to IMGT and analyzed in immunoSEQ Analyzer. Clonality was calculated as one minus the Shannon entropy normalized by log2 of the number of productive unique sequences. For each patient and control, public and private clones were evaluated among the 100 most prevalent clones. A clone was defined as Susac-specific if it was absent from the healthy and MS cohorts, from roughly 980 published viral clones and from other ImmuneACCESS disease sequences. TCRdb reprocessed the public reads (quality trimming at Q25 with fastp, clone calling with MiXCR) and kept in-frame beta chains. Rows are unified per CDR3 protein, each entry keeping the most common DNA and genes. In this record, the V and J calls reflect TCRdb's handling and not the investigators' own analysis. This sample has around 180,000 distinct CDR3 sequences in its table, and almost 96% of those were observed once. The ten largest account for approximately 0.088% of the sample.

On this clonotype itself: Its binding antigen is unknown. No base qualities exist here, and no much larger clone lies one base off it.

This TCR was sampled from a human donor with multiple sclerosis. The chain couples TRBV20-1 to TRBJ1-2, with the D gene not confidently named. Sequencing was done on a sample of CD4+ T cells from PBMCs. The sequenced DNA is TGCAGTGCTAAGGGAGGGAACTATGGCTACACCTTC. Translated, it gives CSAKGGNYGYTF.